A single sample is the source of the 14 T cell receptor beta chains below, sequenced in a study of T cells in narcolepsy. Method: immunoSEQ multiplex PCR; TCRdb's copy keeps in-frame clones and lacks some. Among tens of thousands of clones listed, 84% were seen once. Material: CD45RA- memory CD4+ T cells from PBMCs. These receptors were taken from a human donor with narcolepsy.

This sequence joins TRBV7-8 and TRBJ1-5; no firm D call. With 5 bases removed from V and 4 bases from J, the gap between germline ends came to 9 bases. The length of the CDR3 is 13 residues. Germline CDR1 reads SGHVS; CDR2 reads FQNEAQ. The CDR3 is CASSPQRNQPQHF. The CDR3 coding sequence is TGTGCCAGCAGCCCCCAGAGGAATCAGCCCCAGCATTTT.

The chain joins TRBV2 to TRBJ1-1; D is unresolved. This CDR3 is built from 12 residues. V was clipped by 3 bases and J by 11 bases, with 13 bases between them. Per germline, CDR1 SNHLY and CDR2 FYNNEI. This CDR3 reads CASSDQPSTAFF. CDR3 nucleotide sequence: TGTGCCAGCAGTGACCAACCAAGTACGGCTTTCTTT.

A few counts support this clone. V usage is TRBV10-3 and J usage is TRBJ2-2; 7 nucleotides match TRBD1. Germline V gene lookup returns CDR1 ENHRY and CDR2 SYGVKD. CDR3 length equals 14 residues. The V segment lost 7 bases and the J segment 6 bases; nucleotides outside the gene matches: 8. The CDR3: CAINIRQGAGELFF. DNA for the CDR3: TGTGCCATCAATATCCGCCAGGGGGCCGGGGAGCTGTTTTTT.

The chain is built from TRBV28 and TRBJ2-2; 9 bases align to TRBD1. Losses at the gene ends were 5 bases for V and 7 bases for J; bases not matched to a gene: 11. This CDR3 has 16 residues. Germline CDR1 and CDR2: MDHEN and SYDVKM. CDR3 nucleotide sequence: TGTGCCAGCAGTCTGACGGGGACAGGGCCGTTCGGGGAGCTGTTTTTT. It yields the protein CASSLTGTGPFGELFF.

The V call is TRBV6-6, the J call TRBJ2-7; 7 bases agree with TRBD2. Germline CDR1 MNHNY, CDR2 SVGAGI (reference sequence). Trimming at V came to 6 bases and at J to 5 bases, leaving 7 bases not matched to a gene. The CDR3 length is 13 residues. CDR3 DNA: TGTGCCAGCAGACAAGCGGGACGGGACGAGCAGTACTTC. Its protein product is CASRQAGRDEQYF.

The genes are TRBV6-4 and TRBJ2-2; 8 bases map to TRBD2. Per the germline V gene, CDR1 is MRHNA and CDR2 is SNTAGT. Unmatched junction bases numbered 9, after V lost 6 bases and J lost 6 bases. The CDR3 runs to 15 residues. As DNA, the CDR3 is TGTGCCAGCAGGATCCAGCGGGAGAGACCCGGGGAGCTGTTTTTT. Encoded protein: CASRIQRERPGELFF.

The CDR3 bases are TGTGCCAGCAGCCAAGAAAGACAGGGGCTCTATGGCTACACCTTC. Protein sequence: CASSQERQGLYGYTF. The V and J genes are TRBV4-2 and TRBJ1-2; 8 bases match TRBD1. V lost 0 bases, J lost 4 bases, and 4 bases stayed unmatched. CDR3 size: 15 residues. The germline gives CDR1 LGHNA, CDR2 YNFKEQ.

The sample holds a few counts of this clone. The chain joins TRBV7-2 to TRBJ2-5; D call uncertain. The CDR3 is 12 residues long. V lost 3 bases and J lost 6, with 8 bases in between. In germline, CDR1 is SGHTA, CDR2 FQGNSA. The CDR3 DNA reads as TGTGCCAGCAGCTTTGGGCCCCAGACCCAGTACTTC. This translates into CASSFGPQTQYF.

About this clone itself: The same CDR3 can be traced to other DNA sequences in this sample. The chain couples TRBV2 to TRBJ1-5, with D possibly being TRBD1 (6 bases). The CDR3 extends over 15 amino acids. V was pared by 10 bases and J by 6 bases, with 22 bases between. CDR1 is SNHLY, CDR2 FYNNEI, per germline. CDR3 coding DNA: TGTGCCACCGGTGGAGGGATGAGGGGGGGTCAGCCCCAGCATTTT. Protein product: CATGGGMRGGQPQHF.

The chain links TRBV7-9 to TRBJ2-3; TRBD2 aligns across 7 bases. Trimming removed 3 bases from V and 4 bases from J; junction bases left unmatched: 16. This CDR3 has 18 residues. In germline, CDR1 is SEHNR, CDR2 FQNEAQ (reference sequence). The CDR3 loop reads CASSLGQGLGSGADTQYF. CDR3 in DNA: TGTGCCAGCAGCTTGGGTCAAGGACTAGGAAGTGGGGCAGATACGCAGTATTTT. Full variable domain (missing parts from reference TRBV7-9 and TRBJ2-3): DTGVSQNPRHKITKRGQNVTFRCDPISEHNRLYWYRQTLGQGPEFLTYFQNEAQLEKSRLLSDRFSAERPKGSFSTLEIQRTEQGDSAMYLCASSLGQGLGSGADTQYFGPGTRLTVL.

The chain is built from TRBV7-2 and TRBJ2-3, with 7 bases fitting TRBD2. Germline loops: CDR1 SGHTA, CDR2 FQGNSA. J gave up 7 bases and V 8 bases, and 9 bases lay outside the gene matches. The CDR3 covers 13 residues. The CDR3 loop is CASSPKRGNTQYF. CDR3 DNA sequence: TGTGCCAGCTCCCCCAAGCGGGGCAATACGCAGTATTTT.

V is TRBV2 and J is TRBJ2-1; D gene uncertain. Germline CDR1 SNHLY, CDR2 FYNNEI. Trimming took off 6 bases at V and 0 bases at J, with 12 bases between the two ends. This CDR3 spans 15 amino acids. The CDR3 DNA is TGTGCCAGCAGAGCCTCAGTTTACTCCTACAATGAGCAGTTCTTC. It codes for CASRASVYSYNEQFF.

V and J are TRBV5-5 and TRBJ1-4; D might be TRBD1 (5 bases). This CDR3 spans 14 amino acids. Germline lookup yields CDR1 SGHKS and CDR2 YYEKEE (reference sequence). Between the trimmed V and J ends, which lost 4 bases and 6 bases, there was a span of 13 bases. DNA of the CDR3: TGTGCCAGCAGCCGCGGGACTGAGCATGAAAAACTGTTTTTT. Protein: CASSRGTEHEKLFF.

This chain uses TRBV5-1 with TRBJ1-1; no definite D call. The CDR3 spans 14 residues. Trimming removed 4 bases from V and 2 bases from J, with 12 bases in between. CDR1 SGHRS and CDR2 YFSETQ come from the germline V gene. This chain's CDR3 is CASSVERQNTEAFF. The CDR3 DNA follows: TGCGCCAGCAGCGTCGAGCGTCAAAACACTGAAGCTTTCTTT.